What follows is one TCR beta chain and its context. There is no known antigen for this receptor. No base qualities exist here, and no much larger clone lies one base off it. The sample originates from a study of control samples from healthy donors and cancer patients (TCRdb year 2020). Library creation used the immunoSEQ multiplex PCR assay. Imported from immuneACCESS, the table was reduced by TCRdb to in-frame sequences with V and J called. These copies leave out some clones; in studies compared against another copy, an unresolved V gene accounts for under half, and the cause of the remainder is not known. This sample gives 100,000 to 150,000 clones in total; roughly 91% of them show up just once. The top ten clones comprise around 8.7% of the sample. The V and J ends are trimmed by 4 bases and 8 bases, leaving 9 bases between them. The CDR3, from cysteine to phenylalanine, totals 12 residues. Only the CDR3 part of the read is kept: 36 bases, read in frame from the first base. CDR1 and CDR2 are drawn from the germline V gene: SNHLY, FYNNEI.

The clonotype was recovered from a middle-aged man in good health. The chain was built from TRBV2 and TRBJ2-1; a weak D assignment points to TRBD1 (6 bases agree). Sequenced material: blood. CDR3 loop: CASSVSGDEQFF. The bases read TGTGCCAGCAGTGTCTCAGGGGATGAGCAGTTCTTC.